This T cell receptor beta chain appears in the sequencing data of a study of blood T cells in healthy people across ages. At the level of the study: Researchers report that template switching captured about one barcoded beta molecule per two T cells. Study outcomes and limitations: Diversity figures derived from one million T cells were judged to underestimate the true value.

There are a few counts of this clonotype. Its antigen is not identified. V lost 5 bases and J lost 4, with 26 bases in between. The CDR3 extends over 18 amino acids. Germline V gives CDR1 MNHEY, CDR2 SMNVEV (reference sequence). A second PCR of roughly 7 to 11 cycles used a sample-barcoded 5' primer and a J-beta primer mix. TCRdb itself ran the 5' RACE reads through MiXCR, one entry per CDR3 protein. The sample records around 670,000 distinct CDR3 sequences, approximately 30% being singletons. This clonotype originated in a woman aged 80 or over in good health. Sequences were obtained from blood. This rearrangement joins TRBV27 to TRBJ1-1, with D possibly TRBD1 on 6 matching bases. The CDR3 DNA reads TGTGCCAGCAGTCCCCAGAGGCAGGGGCCGCGCAAGGGCACTGAAGCTTTCTTT. Its translation is CASSPQRQGPRKGTEAFF.